The 30 T cell receptor beta chains presented below share a single source sample, sequenced in a study of cytomegalovirus exposure and HLA in healthy donors. Both 60 Vbeta primers and 13 Jbeta primers went into the PCR. Libraries were prepared by immunoSEQ multiplex PCR; TCRdb keeps only in-frame clonotypes and omits some of them. The table includes 150,000 to 200,000 clones, roughly 74% detected once. Sample: PBMCs. The receptors were gathered from a woman aged 35 to 49 in good health and CMV-seropositive.

In this sample, this clone turned up once. This chain links TRBV28 with TRBJ2-7, with 9 bases lining up with TRBD1. From germline, CDR1 is MDHEN and CDR2 SYDVKM. V was pared by 8 bases and J by 4 bases, with 12 bases of the junction left unmatched. The CDR3 has 15 residues. DNA of the CDR3: TGTGCCAGCTCTAAATCGGGGGACAGGGCTTACGAGCAGTACTTC. This encodes CASSKSGDRAYEQYF. Supplemented by reference TRBV28 and TRBJ2-7, the full variable domain reads DVKVTQSSRYLVKRTGEKVFLECVQDMDHENMFWYRQDPGLGLRLIYFSYDVKMKEKGDIPEGYSVSREKKERFSLILESASTNQTSMYLCASSKSGDRAYEQYFGPGTRLTVT.

The chain combines TRBV7-2 with TRBJ2-3, with D maybe TRBD2 (5 bases). The CDR3 is 12 amino acids. CDR1 SGHTA and CDR2 FQGNSA come from the germline V gene. Trimming pared 5 bases from V and 4 bases from J, leaving 7 bases between. The CDR3 here is CASSQRADTQYF. The CDR3 DNA is TGTGCCAGCAGCCAGAGGGCAGATACGCAGTATTTT.

DNA of the CDR3: TGCGCCAGCAGCTTGGATGGAGACAGGGTCGGCAATGAGCAGTTCTTC. Translation: CASSLDGDRVGNEQFF. The chain uses TRBV5-1 and TRBJ2-1; 7 bases are shared with TRBD1. The CDR3 loop spans 16 amino acids. Losses at the gene ends were 0 bases for V and 6 bases for J; bases not matched to a gene: 9. CDR1 is SGHRS and CDR2 is YFSETQ in the germline V gene.

The rearrangement joins TRBV7-6 to TRBJ2-7; D perhaps matches TRBD1 (6 bases). CDR3 length equals 14 residues. Germline loops: CDR1 SGHVS, CDR2 FNYEAQ. Trimming took off 1 base at V and 4 bases at J, with 11 bases between the two ends. CDR3 in amino acids: CASSLGQGLYEQYF. The CDR3 bases are TGTGCCAGCAGCTTAGGTCAGGGGTTGTACGAGCAGTACTTC.

This clone appeared a few times. J is TRBJ2-3 and V is TRBV7-2; TRBD2 matches 11 bases. With V trimmed by 5 bases and J by 2 bases, 6 bases remained unmatched. In germline, CDR1 is SGHTA, CDR2 FQGNSA. The CDR3 covers 16 residues. This CDR3 is CASSMGLAALTDTQYF. In DNA form, the CDR3 reads TGTGCCAGCAGCATGGGACTAGCGGCTCTCACAGATACGCAGTATTTT.

The chain couples TRBV29-1 to TRBJ1-2; D is unresolved. Trimming pared 7 bases from V and 4 bases from J, leaving 19 bases between. Germline CDR1 is SQVTM and CDR2 is ANQGSEA. The CDR3 has 14 amino acids. CDR3 residues: CSALMRGDRYGYTF. The CDR3 bases are TGCAGCGCCCTCATGCGGGGAGACCGCTATGGCTACACCTTC.

This rearrangement joins TRBV2 to TRBJ2-7, with 7 bases fitting TRBD1. Germline trimming cut 4 bases from V and 3 bases from J; bases unmatched to any gene: 6. Germline V gene lookup returns CDR1 SNHLY and CDR2 FYNNEI. The CDR3 totals 14 residues. The CDR3 nucleotides are TGTGCCAGCAGTGGACAGGGTTTGCTCTACGAGCAGTACTTC. It is translated as CASSGQGLLYEQYF.

This chain uses TRBV11-3 with TRBJ2-3, with D perhaps matching TRBD2 (5 bases). Germline-derived CDR1 and CDR2 are SGHNT and YENEEA. The CDR3 loop spans 13 amino acids. Trimming removed 7 bases from V and 2 bases from J, with 10 bases in between. The DNA for the CDR3 is TGTGCCAGCAAGAAGCGGAACACAGATACGCAGTATTTT. Translation gives CASKKRNTDTQYF.

This sequence joins TRBV4-2 and TRBJ2-5, with 9 bases aligning to TRBD2. The J call may be wrong; the DNA end is better matched by TRBJ2-7. The germline CDR1 and CDR2 sequences are LGHNA and YNFKEQ. This CDR3 spans 14 amino acids. DNA for the CDR3: TGTGCCAGCAGCCCGGATAGCGGGAGCTACGAGCAGTACTTC. Encoded protein: CASSPDSGSYEQYF.

This chain connects TRBV30 to TRBJ2-2; maybe TRBD1 (5 bases). V lost 8 bases, J lost 2 bases, and 9 bases lay in between. The CDR3 is made up of 12 amino acids. The germline V gene encodes CDR1 GTSNPN and CDR2 SVGIG (reference sequence). CDR3 DNA sequence: TGTGCCAACAGGAAAAACACCGGGGAGCTGTTTTTT. Protein sequence: CANRKNTGELFF.

This clone was detected only a few times. The chain couples TRBV6-5 to TRBJ1-1; D remains unclear. CDR3 length: 13 amino acids. The V end lost 6 bases, the J end lost 4 bases, and 12 bases lay between the germline ends. In germline, CDR1 is MNHEY, CDR2 SVGAGI. DNA for the CDR3: TGTGCCAGCAGCAAGGGAGAGATCACTGAAGCTTTCTTT. Protein sequence: CASSKGEITEAFF.

This clone was counted a single time. The CDR3 protein is CASSSRDTNQETQYF. For the CDR3, the DNA is TGTGCCAGTAGTTCTCGGGACACCAACCAAGAGACCCAGTACTTC. This chain uses TRBV19 with TRBJ2-5, with D tentatively TRBD1 (6 bases). Trimming shortened V by 5 bases and J by 0 bases, and 13 bases separated the two germline ends. The CDR3 has 15 residues. The germline gives CDR1 LNHDA, CDR2 SQIVND (reference sequence).

This rearrangement joins TRBV27 to TRBJ2-2; TRBD2 aligns across 10 bases. Germline V gene lookup returns CDR1 MNHEY and CDR2 SMNVEV (reference sequence). V trimming: 7 bases; J trimming: 5 bases; junction bases outside the gene matches: 13. This CDR3 region has 17 residues. Here the CDR3 reads CASTKLLAGDLTGELFF. In DNA form, the CDR3 reads TGTGCCAGCACTAAACTTCTAGCGGGAGATTTGACCGGGGAGCTGTTTTTT.

This clone was counted once. The CDR3 is CASSLGDLGNYGYTF. For the CDR3, the DNA is TGCGCCAGCAGCTTGGGGGACTTGGGAAACTATGGCTACACCTTC. The rearrangement joins TRBV5-1 to TRBJ1-2, with D perhaps matching TRBD1 (5 bases). Deletions cut 0 bases from V and 2 bases from J, with 11 bases between. CDR1 is SGHRS and CDR2 is YFSETQ in the germline V gene. The length of the CDR3 is 15 residues. The full variable domain, completed using reference TRBV5-1 and TRBJ1-2, is KAGVTQTPRYLIKTRGQQVTLSCSPISGHRSVSWYQQTPGQGLQFLFEYFSETQRNKGNFPGRFSGRQFSNSRSEMNVSTLELGDSALYLCASSLGDLGNYGYTFGSGTRLTVV.

The gene calls are TRBV27 and TRBJ2-1; tentative D call: TRBD1 (6 bases). Germline V gene sequence: CDR1 MNHEY, CDR2 SMNVEV (reference sequence). Trimming pared 3 bases from V and 7 bases from J, leaving 19 bases between. There are 16 residues in the CDR3. The CDR3 DNA reads as TGTGCCAGCAGTTTCGGGGCAGGGGAAGGAGTGAATGAGCAGTTCTTC. Translating it yields CASSFGAGEGVNEQFF.

In its sample, this clone was seen a few times. Relative to the germline gene, one junction end is altered; a read error may explain this. V usage is TRBV7-8 and J usage is TRBJ1-4; 8 bases fit TRBD1. The germline gives CDR1 SGHVS, CDR2 FQNEAQ. The CDR3 is made up of 12 amino acids. In DNA, the CDR3 is TGTGCCAGCAGCTCGCAGAGACAGGGGATAAGTTTT. Translated: CASSSQRQGISF.

V usage is TRBV11-1 and J usage is TRBJ1-1, with a weak D call TRBD1 (5 bases). The V gene's germline CDR1 is SGHAT and CDR2 FQDESV (reference sequence). The CDR3 runs 18 residues. The V and J ends lost 5 bases and 0 bases respectively, with 22 bases between them. The CDR3 loop is CASSPKGMGQIMNTEAFF. The DNA of the CDR3 is TGTGCCAGCAGCCCGAAGGGGATGGGGCAGATCATGAACACTGAAGCTTTCTTT.

The V call is TRBV27, the J call TRBJ1-3; D remains ambiguous. Germline CDR1 is MNHEY and CDR2 is SMNVEV (reference sequence). Between the trimmed V and J ends, which lost 5 bases and 2 bases, there was a span of 10 bases. The CDR3 sequence is 14 residues long. The CDR3 nucleotides read TGTGCCAGCAGTCGGGCGGGAACTGGAAACACCATATATTTT. Its protein is CASSRAGTGNTIYF.

The count of this clone is one. This sequence joins TRBV30 and TRBJ2-7, with 9 bases lining up with TRBD1. J lost 3 bases, V lost 3 bases, and 18 bases had no gene match. Germline V gene sequence: CDR1 GTSNPN, CDR2 SVGIG (reference sequence). This CDR3 is built from 18 residues. CDR3 nucleotides: TGTGCCTGGAGCGAGGAGAGGGACAGGGTTGGTCCGGACTACGAGCAGTACTTC. Its protein product is CAWSEERDRVGPDYEQYF.

This chain links TRBV6-5 with TRBJ2-1; TRBD2 matches at 7 bases. V shed 5 bases, J shed 14 bases, and the junction held 12 bases outside the gene matches. This CDR3 has 13 amino acids. Germline V gene lookup returns CDR1 MNHEY and CDR2 SVGAGI. CDR3 protein: CASSKEAGRDKFF. Here the CDR3 DNA reads TGTGCCAGCAGTAAGGAAGCGGGACGTGATAAGTTCTTC.

The chain couples TRBV7-8 to TRBJ1-4, with a possible D match to TRBD1 (5 bases). The germline V gene encodes CDR1 SGHVS and CDR2 FQNEAQ. There are 16 residues in the CDR3. Between the trimmed V and J ends, which lost 0 bases and 3 bases, there was a span of 11 bases. The CDR3 spells CASSLANPTANEKLFF. CDR3 DNA: TGTGCCAGCAGCTTAGCTAATCCGACAGCTAATGAAAAACTGTTTTTT.

The chain links TRBV28 to TRBJ2-1; the match to TRBD2 covers 11 bases. J lost 7 bases, V lost 2 bases, and 4 bases had no gene match. In germline, CDR1 is MDHEN, CDR2 SYDVKM. This CDR3 has 15 amino acids. CDR3 residues: CASSLLAGGQNEQFF. The DNA for the CDR3 is TGTGCCAGCAGTTTACTAGCGGGAGGACAAAATGAGCAGTTCTTC.

The chain uses TRBV28 and TRBJ1-1; D call uncertain. In germline, CDR1 is MDHEN, CDR2 SYDVKM. CDR3 length equals 14 residues. V dropped 3 bases and J dropped 5 bases, with 13 bases sitting between them. The CDR3 coding sequence is TGTGCCAGCAGTTTGGTGGCCCGGGGAACTGAAGCTTTCTTT. This encodes CASSLVARGTEAFF.

V gene TRBV28 combines with J gene TRBJ1-1; TRBD1 matches 8 bases. The CDR3 runs 17 residues. Trimming at V came to 1 base and at J to 6 bases, leaving 13 bases not matched to a gene. CDR1 is MDHEN and CDR2 is SYDVKM in the germline V gene. This CDR3 is CASSLFKGQAELSEAFF. The CDR3 coding sequence is TGTGCCAGCAGTTTATTCAAGGGACAGGCCGAACTTTCTGAAGCTTTCTTT.

The J gene is TRBJ2-2, the V gene TRBV19; D is uncertain. The germline gives CDR1 LNHDA, CDR2 SQIVND (reference sequence). This CDR3 is 15 amino acids long. V was clipped by 5 bases and J by 1 base, with 11 bases between them. CDR3 loop: CASSVVTGNTGELFF. In nucleotides, the CDR3 is TGTGCCAGTAGTGTAGTGACGGGGAACACCGGGGAGCTGTTTTTT.

The chain uses TRBV19 and TRBJ1-5; the D gene is possibly TRBD1 (5 bases). CDR3 size: 16 residues. Trimming removed 4 bases from V and 3 bases from J, with 16 bases in between. Germline V gene sequence: CDR1 LNHDA, CDR2 SQIVND (reference sequence). The CDR3 protein is CASSRGGERANQPQHF. The CDR3 DNA reads as TGTGCCAGTAGTAGGGGGGGGGAGAGGGCCAATCAGCCCCAGCATTTT.

This clone was found a few times. This chain uses TRBV7-3 with TRBJ2-3, with TRBD1 as a possible D gene (5 bases). This CDR3 region has 15 residues. The germline V and J ends were trimmed by 5 bases and 0 bases, with 12 bases remaining between them. Germline V gene data show CDR1 as SGHTA and CDR2 as FQGTGA. CDR3 coding DNA: TGTGCCAGCAGCCAGTGGGGCGGAAGCACAGATACGCAGTATTTT. This encodes CASSQWGGSTDTQYF.

This clone has only one observation. The rearrangement joins TRBV14 to TRBJ1-1; 8 nucleotides match TRBD1. The V gene's germline CDR1 is SGHDN and CDR2 FVKESK. CDR3 length: 13 residues. J gave up 4 bases and V 4 bases, and 2 bases lay outside the gene matches. Here the CDR3 reads CASSLTGGTEAFF. CDR3 nucleotide sequence: TGTGCCAGCAGCCTTACAGGGGGCACTGAAGCTTTCTTT.

The V gene is TRBV27, the J gene TRBJ2-7; 11 positions match TRBD1. Unmatched junction bases numbered 6, after V lost 3 bases and J lost 5 bases. The CDR3 contains 15 residues. The germline CDR1 and CDR2 sequences are MNHEY and SMNVEV (reference sequence). In DNA, the CDR3 is TGTGCCAGCAGTTTCGGGACAGGGGGGGTCGACGAGCAGTACTTC. It encodes CASSFGTGGVDEQYF.

Only one count was recorded for this clone. The CDR3 bases are TGTGCCAGCAGCTTTCCCGGGACAGAGTTCTTTAACTATGGCTACACCTTC. This encodes CASSFPGTEFFNYGYTF. The chain uses TRBV7-9 and TRBJ1-2, with 7 bases aligning to TRBD1. CDR3 length: 17 amino acids. V dropped 3 bases and J dropped 1; count of bases not matched to a gene: 11. Germline V gives CDR1 SEHNR, CDR2 FQNEAQ (reference sequence).